These 24 T cell receptor beta chains share one sample of origin, sequenced in a study of T cells in Graves' hyperthyroidism and ophthalmopathy. The CDR3 regions of TCR beta were amplified from RNA transcripts. The HTBI primer set was used in a first-round RT-PCR of the TCR CDR3. TCRdb independently ran MiXCR on the multiplex PCR reads; one entry per CDR3 protein. Of 500,000 to 600,000 distinct CDR3 sequences in the sample, about 43% were seen once. The sequenced sample consisted of peripheral blood or thyroid tissue (not recorded which). The receptors were gathered from an adult woman with Graves' disease, either hyperthyroidism or ophthalmopathy (not recorded which).

This clonotype was counted ten times or more. The rearrangement links TRBV20-1 to TRBJ1-6, with 11 bases matching TRBD1. The germline V gene has CDR1 DFQATT and CDR2 SNEGSKA (reference sequence). V shed 5 bases and J 11 bases; nucleotides not matched to a gene: 5. The CDR3 has 13 residues. CDR3 sequence reads: CSAQDRGLTPLHF. CDR3 DNA: TGCAGTGCTCAGGACAGGGGGCTTACACCCCTCCACTTT.

This clonotype was recorded many times. The chain combines TRBV5-1 with TRBJ2-7, with D unresolved. Germline V gene data show CDR1 as SGHRS and CDR2 as YFSETQ. V was cut by 6 bases and J by 1 base, with 14 bases left in between. The CDR3 extends over 14 amino acids. The CDR3 region is CASTDSLQSYEQYF. CDR3 sequence (DNA): TGCGCCAGCACTGACTCTCTCCAGTCCTACGAGCAGTACTTC.

The rearrangement joins TRBV7-9 to TRBJ2-5; unclear D gene. The CDR3 spans 14 residues. V lost 5 bases and J lost 9, with 19 bases in between. CDR1 and CDR2 from the germline V gene are SEHNR and FQNEAQ (reference sequence). The CDR3 DNA follows: TGTGCCAGCAGCCCCGACGCCTTTTTAAGGGCCCAGTACTTC. Translated: CASSPDAFLRAQYF.

This clonotype was counted between two and nine times. A read error may be the cause here, since a much bigger clone is one base away. This chain links TRBV10-3 with TRBJ2-5; no clear D gene. The CDR3 totals 12 residues. Trimming pared 4 bases from V and 5 bases from J, leaving 8 bases between. Germline V gene data show CDR1 as ENHRY and CDR2 as SYGVKD. The CDR3 region is CAISVQVETQYF. The CDR3 coding sequence is TGTGCCATCAGTGTTCAGGTGGAGACCCAGTACTTC.

The chain recombines TRBV24-1 with TRBJ1-6; 8 nucleotides match TRBD1. Losses at the gene ends were 5 bases for V and 9 bases for J; bases not matched to a gene: 5. The germline V gene encodes CDR1 KGHDR and CDR2 SFDVKD. This CDR3 contains 14 residues. The chain's CDR3 is CATSAGTGPSPLHF. CDR3 DNA: TGTGCCACCAGTGCAGGGACAGGACCTTCACCCCTCCACTTT.

This clonotype appeared a single time. The conserved final phenylalanine or tryptophan is absent from the CDR3, which likely points to a read error. It is unclear where the CDR3 begins or ends on the DNA, so no DNA is shown, and the CDR3 is as TCRdb lists it. The gene calls are TRBV20-1 and TRBJ1-4. Germline V CDR1 and CDR2: DFQATT, SNEGSKA (reference sequence). The CDR3 totals 10 residues, both ends included. CDR3 residues: CSASDSGQFS.

In this sample, this clonotype turned up many times. The V call is TRBV24-1, the J call TRBJ1-1, with D perhaps matching TRBD1 (5 bases). The CDR3 is 13 amino acids. V dropped 2 bases and J dropped 4 bases, with 7 bases sitting between them. Per the germline V gene, CDR1 is KGHDR and CDR2 is SFDVKD. The chain's CDR3 is CATSDWGGTEAFF. The CDR3 DNA reads TGTGCCACCAGTGATTGGGGGGGCACTGAAGCTTTCTTT.

This clonotype was found many times. The chain carries TRBV6-6 and TRBJ1-1; D unresolved. Germline CDR1 MNHNY, CDR2 SVGAGI (reference sequence). V lost 0 bases to trimming and J lost 8 bases, with 7 bases between them. The CDR3 sequence is 12 residues long. In nucleotides, the CDR3 is TGTGCCAGCAGTTACTCGTTCGACGAAGCTTTCTTT. As protein: CASSYSFDEAFF.

This clonotype appeared a few times. The CDR3 is CSASREGGDSPLHF. The CDR3 region has the DNA TGCAGTGCTAGTCGAGAAGGGGGCGACTCACCCCTCCACTTT. This sequence joins TRBV20-1 and TRBJ1-6; TRBD1 aligns across 7 bases. V trimming: 3 bases; J trimming: 10 bases; junction bases outside the gene matches: 9. The CDR3 is made up of 14 amino acids. Germline V gives CDR1 DFQATT, CDR2 SNEGSKA (reference sequence).

This clonotype occurred a few times. At one end, the junction sequence differs from germline, possibly due to a read error. In DNA form, the CDR3 reads TGCGCCAGCAGCTTTGGGCAGGGGACCACCGGGGAGCTGTTTTTT. Translation gives CASSFGQGTTGELFF. The chain employs TRBV2 and TRBJ2-2; weak D call: TRBD1 (6 bases). This CDR3 region has 15 residues. In germline, CDR1 is SNHLY, CDR2 FYNNEI.

The chain links TRBV7-2 to TRBJ1-1, with TRBD1 matching over 7 bases. The J segment lost 0 bases and the V segment lost 4 bases, leaving 8 bases of the junction unmatched. Looked up from germline, CDR1 is SGHTA and CDR2 is FQGNSA. The CDR3 extends over 16 amino acids. The CDR3 spells CASSSGRTGLNTEAFF. For the CDR3, the DNA is TGTGCCAGCAGCTCGGGACGGACAGGCTTGAACACTGAAGCTTTCTTT.

Many counts were recorded for this clonotype. One junction end disagrees with the germline gene, perhaps due to a read error. V is TRBV6-2 or TRBV6-3 and J is TRBJ2-7; maybe TRBD1 (5 bases). Germline assignment: CDR1 MNHEY and CDR2 SVGEGT. The CDR3 is 13 amino acids. In DNA, the CDR3 is TGTGCCAGCAGTTACTCGGGGCAGTGGTCTCCGAAGTTC. It encodes CASSYSGQWSPKF.

This clonotype was recorded at least ten times. The junction does not match germline at one end; this may be a read error. This chain links TRBV5-1 with TRBJ1-5; possible D gene TRBD1, 5 bases. The CDR3 totals 13 residues. The germline V gene encodes CDR1 SGHRS and CDR2 YFSETQ. In DNA form, the CDR3 reads TGTGCCAGCAGTTCCGGGGGAAATCAGCCCCAGCATTTT. It encodes CASSSGGNQPQHF.

This clonotype was recorded only once. Since no conserved phenylalanine or tryptophan closes the CDR3, a read error is the likely cause. The DNA is omitted, as the CDR3 cannot be located on it reliably, and the CDR3 follows TCRdb's listing. The rearrangement links TRBV19 to TRBJ2-7; the D call of TRBD1 is as the table states it, not checked on the DNA. The CDR3 length is 14 residues, termini included. CDR1 and CDR2 from the germline V gene are LNHDA and SQIVND (reference sequence). The CDR3 loop is CASSARLNTGPYDL.

This clonotype was seen ten or more times. The V call is TRBV19, the J call TRBJ1-2; no clear D gene. The CDR3 is made up of 14 amino acids. V was trimmed by 3 bases and J by 2 bases, leaving 10 bases between them. CDR1 is LNHDA and CDR2 is SQIVND in the germline V gene (reference sequence). CDR3 protein: CASSILRGNYGYTF. Written as DNA, the CDR3 is TGTGCCAGTAGTATTTTGCGGGGAAACTATGGCTACACCTTC.

This clonotype has ten or more counts. The chain links TRBV11-2 to TRBJ2-7; 12 bases agree with TRBD2. V lost 4 bases and J lost 5; bases outside the gene matches: 3. The CDR3 totals 14 residues. CDR1 is SGHAT and CDR2 is FQNNGV in the germline V gene. CDR3 coding DNA: TGTGCCAGCAGCTCACTAGCGGGAGGCAACGAGCAGTACTTC. It specifies CASSSLAGGNEQYF.

With regard to this clonotype: At one end the junction does not follow the germline gene, possibly because of a read error. This sequence joins TRBV11-1 and TRBJ2-7, with 7 bases that match TRBD1. The CDR3 runs 14 residues. CDR1 and CDR2 from the germline V gene are SGHAT and FQDESV (reference sequence). The CDR3 protein is CAGSPDRVAHEQYF. The DNA of the CDR3 is TGTGCCGGCAGTCCTGACAGGGTGGCCCACGAGCAGTACTTC.

This sequence joins TRBV9 and TRBJ2-7; D not certain. V was pared by 8 bases and J by 2 bases, with 23 bases between. The CDR3 extends over 16 amino acids. Germline V gene lookup returns CDR1 SGDLS and CDR2 YYNGEE. The DNA for the CDR3 is TGTGCCAGTGCTAGAACCCTGGAACAGATACCCTACGAGCAGTACTTC. It codes for CASARTLEQIPYEQYF.

The rearrangement links TRBV20-1 to TRBJ1-2; D is unresolved. Germline-derived CDR1 and CDR2 are DFQATT and SNEGSKA (reference sequence). This CDR3 contains 17 residues. V was clipped by 1 base and J by 0 bases, with 18 bases between them. In nucleotides, the CDR3 is TGCAGTGCTAGAGTTAACATGAACACTGAAGCTAACTATGGCTACACCTTC. Translated: CSARVNMNTEANYGYTF.

This chain's CDR3 is CASKPGQGDTIYF. CDR3 in DNA: TGTGCCTCAAAACCGGGACAGGGGGACACCATATATTTT. V gene TRBV10-3 combines with J gene TRBJ1-3, with 11 bases lining up with TRBD1. The CDR3 runs 13 residues. V lost 11 bases, J lost 8 bases, and 8 bases stayed unmatched. The germline V gene encodes CDR1 ENHRY and CDR2 SYGVKD.

This clonotype was seen a few times. The J gene is TRBJ1-6, the V gene TRBV27; D call uncertain. Trimming stripped 0 bases from V and 7 bases from J, with 7 bases between. The CDR3 consists of 14 residues. The germline gives CDR1 MNHEY, CDR2 SMNVEV (reference sequence). The CDR3 sequence is CASSLSVGNSPLHF. For the CDR3, the DNA is TGTGCCAGCAGTTTATCGGTCGGGAATTCACCCCTCCACTTT.

In the case of this clonotype: The junction departs from the called germline gene at one end, perhaps through a read error. This rearrangement joins TRBV6-5 to TRBJ1-2, with D possibly matching TRBD1 (6 bases). Germline values: CDR1 MNHEY, CDR2 SVGAGI. The CDR3 runs to 10 residues. The DNA of the CDR3 is TGTGCCAGCAGACCATACAGGGTACACTTC. The encoded protein is CASRPYRVHF.

The sample holds many counts of this clonotype. The chain links TRBV6-1 to TRBJ2-7; the D gene is possibly TRBD1 (5 bases). This CDR3 is 15 amino acids long. The germline V and J ends were trimmed by 6 bases and 3 bases, with 18 bases remaining between them. Germline V CDR1 and CDR2: MNHNS, SASEGT. Written as DNA, the CDR3 is TGTGCCAGCAGGCCCACAGGACCCTTTTACTACGAGCAGTACTTC. This codes for CASRPTGPFYYEQYF.

The table lists this clonotype with a few counts. The CDR3 region is CASSQVQTMNTEAFF. In nucleotides, the CDR3 is TGTGCCAGCAGCCAAGTTCAGACCATGAACACTGAAGCTTTCTTT. The rearrangement joins TRBV14 to TRBJ1-1; D ambiguous. The CDR3 has 15 residues. Per the germline V gene, CDR1 is SGHDN and CDR2 is FVKESK. With 1 base removed from V and 0 bases from J, the gap between germline ends came to 9 bases.